The text below deals with one TCR beta chain. Its antigen is as yet unknown. Just one base apart from a much larger clone, this may be a read error. Time point reported: newly diagnosed GD, antithyroid drugs for less than 3 months. PBMC-extracted RNA yielded the TCR library. The CDR3 length is 17 residues. In germline, CDR1 is LNHNV, CDR2 YYDKDF (reference sequence). With V trimmed by 2 bases and J by 0 bases, 8 bases remained unmatched. The data derive from a study of regulatory T cells in long-lasting Graves disease. HTBI primers from iRepertoire and Arm-PCR of CDR3 regions yielded the TCR beta libraries. TCRdb re-called the multiplex PCR reads with MiXCR, one entry per CDR3 protein. Seen here are approximately 400,000 distinct CDR3 sequences, over 12% observed once, and the top ten hold around 7.6%. Points from the study as a whole: Persistent disease favored TRBV28, TRBJ1-2 and TRBJ2-5.

The data also belong to a second study, concerning T cells in Graves' hyperthyroidism and ophthalmopathy. That investigation notes: First-round RT-PCR targeting the TCR CDR3 was performed with the HTBI primer set.

The clonotype comes from a woman aged 40 to 50 with Graves disease. The rearrangement links TRBV15 to TRBJ1-2, with TRBD1 identical over 8 bases. The specimen comprised peripheral blood mononuclear cells (PBMCs), sampled at new diagnosis, from a patient treated with antithyroid drugs. The CDR3 coding sequence is TGTGCCACCAGCAGAACAGGGGGAACCATTGCTAACTATGGCTACACCTTC. Translating it yields CATSRTGGTIANYGYTF. Full variable domain (remainder filled in from reference TRBV15 and TRBJ1-2): DAMVIQNPRYQVTQFGKPVTLSCSQTLNHNVMYWYQQKSSQAPKLLFHYYDKDFNNEADTPDNFQSRRPNTSFCFLDIRSPGLGDTAMYLCATSRTGGTIANYGYTFGSGTRLTVV.